Below are 9 T cell receptor beta chains sequenced from a single sample in a study of blood T cell repertoires in COVID-19. The method was immunoSEQ multiplex PCR; TCRdb's version includes in-frame clones alone and lacks a portion of them. Among about 26,000 clones listed, roughly 84% were seen once. The material sequenced was peripheral blood. The origin of the receptors is a human donor in a cohort sampled during active COVID-19.

The chain combines TRBV7-2 with TRBJ2-7; 10 bases align to TRBD2. Germline V gene sequence: CDR1 SGHTA, CDR2 FQGNSA. This CDR3 spans 14 amino acids. V dropped 1 base and J dropped 6; count of bases not matched to a gene: 3. In DNA form, the CDR3 reads TGTGCCAGCAGCTTAGTAGGACTAGCGGCCGAGCAGTACTTC. Translated, it gives CASSLVGLAAEQYF.

The rearrangement joins TRBV19 to TRBJ2-7; a weak D match, TRBD1 (6 bases). Trimming pared 6 bases from V and 4 bases from J, leaving 16 bases between. In germline, CDR1 is LNHDA, CDR2 SQIVND (reference sequence). The CDR3 consists of 14 residues. CDR3 coding DNA: TGTGCCAGTAGCGAACAGGGTGCAGCATACGAGCAGTACTTC. Its protein product is CASSEQGAAYEQYF.

The chain carries TRBV25-1 and TRBJ1-6; tentative D call: TRBD1 (5 bases). Trimming removed 10 bases from V and 1 base from J, with 8 bases in between. CDR1 MGHDK and CDR2 SYGVNS come from the germline V gene. This CDR3 comprises 13 residues. The CDR3, as DNA: TGTGCCACCAGGGCATCCTATAATTCACCCCTCCACTTT. Amino acids: CATRASYNSPLHF.

The genes are TRBV19 and TRBJ2-7; D may be TRBD2 (6 bases). Germline V gene data show CDR1 as LNHDA and CDR2 as SQIVND (reference sequence). The CDR3 runs 16 residues. V lost 6 bases, J lost 7 bases, and 25 bases lay in between. The CDR3 DNA is TGTGCCAGTAGATCAACGCCGGGACTTCCAACGGGGGAGCAGTACTTC. The encoded protein is CASRSTPGLPTGEQYF.

This clone came up once. This chain connects TRBV24-1 to TRBJ2-1; TRBD2 aligns across 10 bases. The CDR3 contains 18 residues. Germline-derived CDR1 and CDR2 are KGHDR and SFDVKD. The V segment lost 2 bases and the J segment 6 bases; nucleotides outside the gene matches: 12. CDR3 amino acids: CATSDSLLPGLASNEQFF. The CDR3 DNA sequence: TGTGCCACCAGTGATTCCCTGCTACCGGGACTAGCGAGCAATGAGCAGTTCTTC.

V usage is TRBV27 and J usage is TRBJ1-2, with a weak D call TRBD1 (6 bases). Deletions cut 6 bases from V and 7 bases from J, with 21 bases between. The CDR3 spans 15 residues. In germline, CDR1 is MNHEY, CDR2 SMNVEV (reference sequence). CDR3 amino acids: CASSTRGAVSSGYTF. The CDR3 DNA reads TGTGCCAGCAGCACCCGGGGGGCGGTGTCATCTGGCTACACCTTC.

This chain joins TRBV6-1 and TRBJ1-4; tentatively, D is TRBD1 (6 bases). Germline CDR1 is MNHNS and CDR2 is SASEGT. This CDR3 is 15 amino acids long. Trimming took off 1 base at V and 8 bases at J, with 14 bases between the two ends. The CDR3: CASSEGGGAWEKLFF. DNA of the CDR3: TGTGCCAGCAGTGAAGGGGGGGGCGCTTGGGAAAAACTGTTTTTT.

This chain links TRBV7-3 with TRBJ1-2, with D perhaps TRBD1 (5 bases). The CDR3 contains 15 residues. The V and J ends lost 5 bases and 4 bases respectively, with 17 bases between them. The germline V gene encodes CDR1 SGHTA and CDR2 FQGTGA. As DNA, the CDR3 is TGTGCCAGCAGCCCAAATGGGGGGTCGGGCTATGGCTACACCTTC. Residues: CASSPNGGSGYGYTF.

This clone was seen a few times. V and J are TRBV4-2 and TRBJ1-3; 8 bases fit TRBD1. CDR1 is LGHNA, CDR2 YNFKEQ, per germline. This CDR3 is built from 15 residues. Trimming took 3 bases from V and 2 from J; bases not matched to a gene: 3. CDR3 sequence: CASSQDREAGNTIYF. DNA for the CDR3: TGTGCCAGCAGCCAGGACAGGGAAGCTGGAAACACCATATATTTT.